The rows below give T cell receptor beta chains drawn from one sample of a study of early T cells in non-severe SARS-CoV-2 infection. TCRdb used MiXCR to reprocess the 5' RACE reads, holding one entry per CDR3 protein. The sample includes about 77,000 distinct CDR3 sequences, roughly 12% seen only once; the top ten take around 16%. Specimen: whole blood, collected at baseline. These TCRs come from an adult who was a healthcare worker with PCR-confirmed SARS-CoV-2 infection or an uninfected control (not recorded which). The donor label of this sample is uncertain. Each CDR3 is given with its conserved first and last residue.

v_call: TRBV5-6; j_call: TRBJ2-1; cdr3_aa: CASRGRGKNEQFF
v_call: TRBV19; j_call: TRBJ1-5; cdr3_aa: CASRDQGGPNQPQHF
v_call: TRBV20-1; j_call: TRBJ2-5; cdr3_aa: CSARDFGMTDQTQYF
v_call: TRBV18; j_call: TRBJ1-2; cdr3_aa: CASSPPERYSFNYGYTF
v_call: TRBV20-1; j_call: TRBJ2-1; cdr3_aa: CSATLADEQFF
v_call: TRBV19; j_call: TRBJ1-2; cdr3_aa: CASSVDRDGYTF
v_call: TRBV7-3; j_call: TRBJ2-3; cdr3_aa: CASSLPADTQYF
v_call: TRBV20-1; j_call: TRBJ2-7; cdr3_aa: CSARVEIAGFYEQYF
v_call: TRBV7-2; j_call: TRBJ2-7; cdr3_aa: CASSPWTETRNEQYF
v_call: TRBV7-3; j_call: TRBJ2-2; cdr3_aa: CASSHGSGELFF
v_call: TRBV18; j_call: TRBJ2-7; cdr3_aa: CASSPRGGTGTLEQYF
v_call: TRBV7-3; j_call: TRBJ2-1; cdr3_aa: CASSLMGATTENEQFF
v_call: TRBV12-3/TRBV12-4; j_call: TRBJ2-5; cdr3_aa: CASSKTGGRETQYF
v_call: TRBV25-1; j_call: TRBJ1-1; cdr3_aa: CASSGRKGGTEAFF
v_call: TRBV5-4; j_call: TRBJ2-7; cdr3_aa: CASSSPGQGSYEQYF
v_call: TRBV7-9; j_call: TRBJ1-2; cdr3_aa: CASSFHRGQGYGYTF
v_call: TRBV5-6; j_call: TRBJ2-7; cdr3_aa: CASSAGGDYEQYF
v_call: TRBV7-6; j_call: TRBJ1-2; cdr3_aa: CASSEGPGTAYYGYTF
v_call: TRBV27; j_call: TRBJ2-7; cdr3_aa: CASSTLTVGRDEQYF
v_call: TRBV9; j_call: TRBJ1-1; cdr3_aa: CASSVNPGGKAEAFF
v_call: TRBV10-1; j_call: TRBJ2-5; cdr3_aa: CASGTSGRETQYF
v_call: TRBV7-2; j_call: TRBJ2-1; cdr3_aa: CASSLIAGSSYNEQFF
v_call: TRBV5-1; j_call: TRBJ2-7; cdr3_aa: CASSFARDYEQYF
v_call: TRBV7-8; j_call: TRBJ1-5; cdr3_aa: CASSSPGGDQPQHF
v_call: TRBV27; j_call: TRBJ1-5; cdr3_aa: CASSLGYSNQPQHF
v_call: TRBV7-2; j_call: TRBJ2-7; cdr3_aa: CASSLEPTLLGEQYF
v_call: TRBV18; j_call: TRBJ1-1; cdr3_aa: CASSLGGDTEAFF
v_call: TRBV29-1; j_call: TRBJ2-7; cdr3_aa: CSVGTGNREQYF
v_call: TRBV18; j_call: TRBJ2-5; cdr3_aa: CASSPVAYQETQYF
v_call: TRBV12-5; j_call: TRBJ1-1; cdr3_aa: CASGLSSEAFF
v_call: TRBV7-6; j_call: TRBJ2-1; cdr3_aa: CASSFSGGIAYNEQFF
v_call: TRBV6-5; j_call: TRBJ2-7; cdr3_aa: CASSYSYRGTYEQYF
v_call: TRBV12-3/TRBV12-4; j_call: TRBJ2-1; cdr3_aa: CASSLAKGPTSSYNEQFF
v_call: TRBV12-3/TRBV12-4; j_call: TRBJ1-1; cdr3_aa: CASSLGTYTEAFF
v_call: TRBV12-3/TRBV12-4; j_call: TRBJ2-2; cdr3_aa: CASSPHRGRDTGELFF
v_call: TRBV20-1; j_call: TRBJ2-1; cdr3_aa: CSASWELEQFF
v_call: TRBV19; j_call: TRBJ1-1; cdr3_aa: CASSFSPTFGQRAFF
v_call: TRBV20-1; j_call: TRBJ2-1; cdr3_aa: CSASPSNDEQFF
v_call: TRBV11-2; j_call: TRBJ2-3; cdr3_aa: CASSSNRLAVTDTQYF
v_call: TRBV12-5; j_call: TRBJ2-1; cdr3_aa: CASGSREQFF
v_call: TRBV7-9; j_call: TRBJ2-2; cdr3_aa: CASSLEPRSTGELFF
v_call: TRBV3-1; j_call: TRBJ1-1; cdr3_aa: CASSQVAGGGWRSEAFF
v_call: TRBV7-6; j_call: TRBJ2-2; cdr3_aa: CASSSDIHDTGELFF
v_call: TRBV29-1; j_call: TRBJ1-1; cdr3_aa: CSVSGQGYTEAFF
v_call: TRBV11-2; j_call: TRBJ2-2; cdr3_aa: CASSIRQGTGELFF
v_call: TRBV7-2; j_call: TRBJ2-7; cdr3_aa: CASSLVPLTGYEQYF
v_call: TRBV7-2; j_call: TRBJ2-3; cdr3_aa: CASSFVPDTQYF
v_call: TRBV6-6; j_call: TRBJ1-1; cdr3_aa: CASRIGGQTEAFF
v_call: TRBV6-6; j_call: TRBJ1-2; cdr3_aa: CASRTGGDYGYTF